The 10 T cell receptor beta chains reported below all come from one sample, sequenced in a study of blood T cell repertoires in COVID-19. Some clones are missing from TCRdb's copy, which holds only in-frame ones; the method was immunoSEQ multiplex PCR. The table shows 320,000 or so clones, with approximately 81% occurring only once. Sequencing was performed on PBMCs or T cells enriched from blood (not recorded which). The receptors come from a woman aged 30 to 39 who had been exposed to COVID-19.

This clone was counted at least ten times. The genes are TRBV5-5 and TRBJ1-1; 9 bases are shared with TRBD1. The CDR3 is 15 amino acids. Germline assignment: CDR1 SGHKS and CDR2 YYEKEE (reference sequence). V gave up 2 bases and J gave up 5 bases; unmatched junction bases: 7. The CDR3 DNA reads TGTGCCAGCAGCTTCCGCTTGACAGGGGGGACTGAAGCTTTCTTT. Protein sequence: CASSFRLTGGTEAFF.

The chain couples TRBV2 to TRBJ2-2, with 11 bases identical to TRBD2. Germline assignment: CDR1 SNHLY and CDR2 FYNNEI. V dropped 6 bases and J dropped 1; count of bases not matched to a gene: 4. The length of the CDR3 is 16 residues. In DNA form, the CDR3 reads TGTGCCAGCAGCTTAGGACTAGCGGGGAACACCGGGGAGCTGTTTTTT. It encodes CASSLGLAGNTGELFF.

The V gene is TRBV19, the J gene TRBJ1-5; 9 positions agree with TRBD1. With 7 bases clipped from V and 9 bases from J, the junction kept 16 bases outside the gene matches. Germline loops: CDR1 LNHDA, CDR2 SQIVND (reference sequence). There are 16 residues in the CDR3. The CDR3 DNA reads TGTGCCAGTACCCCAACAGACACAGGGGGCTCGCGGCCCCAGCATTTT. Translating gives CASTPTDTGGSRPQHF. Drawing the rest from reference TRBV19 and TRBJ1-5, the complete variable domain is DGGITQSPKYLFRKEGQNVTLSCEQNLNHDAMYWYRQDPGQGLRLIYYSQIVNDFQKGDIAEGYSVSREKKESFPLTVTSAQKNPTAFYLCASTPTDTGGSRPQHFGDGTRLSIL.

The chain employs TRBV6-1 and TRBJ2-3; no firm D call. The V end lost 6 bases, the J end lost 2 bases, and 9 bases lay between the germline ends. The CDR3 is 13 residues long. The germline V gene has CDR1 MNHNS and CDR2 SASEGT. CDR3 bases: TGTGCCAGCAGGATAGAGGCCACAGATACGCAGTATTTT. It yields the protein CASRIEATDTQYF.

This chain uses TRBV2 with TRBJ2-7; possibly TRBD1 for D (6 bases). Germline CDR1 is SNHLY and CDR2 is FYNNEI. There are 13 residues in the CDR3. V was clipped by 5 bases and J by 0 bases, with 8 bases between them. CDR3: CASSRGISYEQYF. The CDR3 DNA is TGTGCCAGCAGTAGGGGGATCTCCTACGAGCAGTACTTC. Together with reference TRBV2 and TRBJ2-7, the CDR3 gives the full variable domain: EPEVTQTPSHQVTQMGQEVILRCVPISNHLYFYWYRQILGQKVEFLVSFYNNEISEKSEIFDDQFSVERPDGSNFTLKIRSTKLEDSAMYFCASSRGISYEQYFGPGTRLTVT.

The CDR3 reads CASTKTGGDYEQYF. CDR3 nucleotide sequence: TGTGCCAGCACCAAGACAGGGGGGGACTACGAGCAGTACTTC. The chain employs TRBV7-9 and TRBJ2-7; 9 bases match TRBD1. CDR3 length: 14 amino acids. The junction had 7 bases not matched to a gene; V was cut back by 7 bases and J by 3 bases. Germline loops: CDR1 SEHNR, CDR2 FQNEAQ (reference sequence).

The genes are TRBV4-3 and TRBJ2-3; D may be TRBD1 (6 bases). Trimming took off 4 bases at V and 4 bases at J, with 21 bases between the two ends. CDR3 length: 17 residues. Germline CDR1 LGHNA, CDR2 YSLEER. CDR3 nucleotides: TGCGCCAGCAGCCGTGGCGGGCCAGGGGAAGGGGCAGATACGCAGTATTTT. Its translation: CASSRGGPGEGADTQYF.

The chain carries TRBV19 and TRBJ1-5; 7 bases are shared with TRBD1. With 9 bases clipped from V and 0 bases from J, the junction kept 5 bases outside the gene matches. The CDR3 has 14 amino acids. The V gene's germline CDR1 is LNHDA and CDR2 SQIVND (reference sequence). The CDR3 nucleotides read TGTGCCAGCAACAGGGGCACTAGCAATCAGCCCCAGCATTTT. Protein product: CASNRGTSNQPQHF.

This clone was recorded only once. This chain joins TRBV5-1 and TRBJ1-1; 10 bases align to TRBD1. The V segment lost 6 bases and the J segment 6 bases; nucleotides outside the gene matches: 8. The CDR3 consists of 14 residues. Germline assignment: CDR1 SGHRS and CDR2 YFSETQ. CDR3 loop: CASISTGGAAEAFF. The CDR3 nucleotides read TGCGCCAGCATCTCGACAGGGGGCGCAGCTGAAGCTTTCTTT.

This chain joins TRBV5-1 and TRBJ2-1; possibly TRBD1 for D (6 bases). Germline CDR1 and CDR2: SGHRS and YFSETQ. V was shortened by 3 bases and J by 6 bases, with 13 bases between the two germline ends. CDR3 length: 14 residues. The CDR3 DNA follows: TGCGCCAGCAGCTCCCTGACAGGCTCCAATGAGCAGTTCTTC. This codes for CASSSLTGSNEQFF.